Listed here are 24 T cell receptor beta chains from one sample, sequenced in a study of CXCR3-negative and CXCR3-positive naive CD8 T cells. In preparing the TRB cDNA libraries, 5' RACE with UMI labels was used. With the 5' RACE reads reprocessed, TCRdb shows one record per CDR3 protein and no DNA. The sample shows around 140,000 distinct CDR3 sequences, and approximately 0.51% sits with its ten largest clones. The sequencing sample was made of naive CXCR3- CD8+ T cells from blood. Subset defined: CD45RO-CCR7+CD27+CD95- naive CD8+ T cells lacking CXCR3 (TNR3-). The receptors come from a human donor in good health. Some clones in this sample may be carry-over from other donors' samples.

V gene TRBV30 combines with J gene TRBJ2-1; TCRdb's D call, TRBD2, is unchecked because there is no DNA. This CDR3 contains 14 residues. Germline CDR1 reads GTSNPN; CDR2 reads SVGIG (reference sequence). CDR3 loop: CAWSVVTRPNEQFF.

The gene calls are TRBV7-6 and TRBJ1-1; TCRdb selects TRBD1, and the lack of DNA leaves this call unchecked. The germline V gene encodes CDR1 SGHVS and CDR2 FNYEAQ. This CDR3 spans 15 amino acids. This CDR3 reads CASSLGWGENTEAFF.

The chain carries TRBV29-1 and TRBJ2-7; the TCRdb D gene call, TRBD1, has no DNA to confirm it. The CDR3 is 15 residues long. The germline V gene has CDR1 SQVTM and CDR2 ANQGSEA. CDR3 sequence reads: CSVERRDTPNYEQYF.

The V gene is TRBV5-1, the J gene TRBJ1-2. The CDR3 runs 14 residues. Germline values: CDR1 SGHRS, CDR2 YFSETQ. Here the CDR3 reads CASSFEGPNNGYTF.

V and J are TRBV2 and TRBJ2-7; TCRdb returns TRBD1, unconfirmable since there is no DNA. This CDR3 is built from 14 residues. Germline CDR1 and CDR2: SNHLY and FYNNEI. The CDR3 reads CASKLGQLRDEQYF.

V usage is TRBV20-1 and J usage is TRBJ2-7; TCRdb's D call, TRBD2, is unchecked because there is no DNA. Germline V lookup: CDR1 DFQATT, CDR2 SNEGSKA (reference sequence). The CDR3 has 18 amino acids. This chain's CDR3 is CSARDEGGEKLGGSEQYF.

The chain employs TRBV7-3 and TRBJ2-1; no DNA is available, so the TRBD1 call from TCRdb remains unchecked. Germline lookup yields CDR1 SGHTA and CDR2 FQGTGA. The CDR3 has 15 residues. CDR3 region: CASSLIVGAPNEQFF.

This chain connects TRBV29-1 to TRBJ1-3; TCRdb calls TRBD1, which cannot be checked without DNA. CDR1 is SQVTM, CDR2 ANQGSEA, per germline. The CDR3 has 13 residues. CDR3 protein: CSVGGSGGNTIYF.

The chain recombines TRBV7-3 with TRBJ2-1; lacking DNA, the TRBD2 call made by TCRdb goes unchecked. CDR1 is SGHTA and CDR2 is FQGTGA in the germline V gene. This CDR3 is 15 amino acids long. CDR3 protein: CASSHSGSLYNEQFF.

V and J are TRBV27 and TRBJ2-1; TCRdb's assignment of TRBD2 cannot be checked, as there is no DNA. The V gene's germline CDR1 is MNHEY and CDR2 SMNVEV (reference sequence). The CDR3 runs to 15 residues. CDR3 sequence reads: CASSGWVAGDNEQFF.

V usage is TRBV6-5 and J usage is TRBJ2-1; TCRdb's D gene call, TRBD1, goes unchecked for lack of DNA. The CDR3 contains 13 residues. Looked up from germline, CDR1 is MNHEY and CDR2 is SVGAGI. The CDR3 protein is CASKPVDSNEQFF.

The chain couples TRBV20-1 to TRBJ1-3; TCRdb gives TRBD1 as the D gene, but with no DNA this cannot be confirmed. This CDR3 spans 15 amino acids. CDR1 DFQATT and CDR2 SNEGSKA come from the germline V gene (reference sequence). CDR3 loop: CSASPGPLSGNTIYF.

V is TRBV4-2 and J is TRBJ2-7; TCRdb outputs TRBD2, but without DNA this stays unchecked. Germline V gives CDR1 LGHNA, CDR2 YNFKEQ. The CDR3 extends over 14 amino acids. CDR3: CASSQEGLAYEQYF.

CDR3 residues: CASSSTGGITYGYTF. The rearrangement uses TRBV5-1 and TRBJ1-2; the TCRdb D gene call, TRBD1, has no DNA to confirm it. From germline, CDR1 is SGHRS and CDR2 YFSETQ. CDR3 length: 15 residues. Full variable domain (rest looked up from reference TRBV5-1 and TRBJ1-2): KAGVTQTPRYLIKTRGQQVTLSCSPISGHRSVSWYQQTPGQGLQFLFEYFSETQRNKGNFPGRFSGRQFSNSRSEMNVSTLELGDSALYLCASSSTGGITYGYTFGSGTRLTVV.

The chain has TRBV3-1 and TRBJ2-1. CDR3 length: 15 amino acids. Germline V gene sequence: CDR1 LGHDT, CDR2 YNNKEL (reference sequence). CDR3 protein: CASSQDSPIYNEQFF.

The chain uses TRBV6-2 or TRBV6-3 and TRBJ2-7; TCRdb indicates TRBD2, and absent DNA this call remains unverified. The CDR3 consists of 15 residues. From germline, CDR1 is MNHEY and CDR2 SVGEGT. The CDR3 sequence: CASSVRDAGTYEQYF.

The chain has TRBV7-7 and TRBJ2-1; TCRdb picks TRBD2, but there is no DNA to check that call. CDR1 is SSHAT, CDR2 FNYEAQ, per germline (reference sequence). The CDR3 runs to 14 residues. The CDR3: CASSLFPSGQKQFF.

V usage is TRBV6-2 or TRBV6-3 and J usage is TRBJ2-5; with no DNA, the TCRdb D assignment of TRBD1 cannot be verified. The CDR3 is 13 residues long. The V gene's germline CDR1 is MNHEY and CDR2 SVGEGT. CDR3 amino acids: CASSEDRDWDQYF.

The genes are TRBV9 and TRBJ2-1; TCRdb names TRBD1, which stays unverified in the absence of DNA. The CDR3 sequence is 15 residues long. In germline, CDR1 is SGDLS, CDR2 YYNGEE. CDR3 loop: CASSRGGNAGDEQFF.

The V and J genes are TRBV9 and TRBJ2-2; the D gene TCRdb calls, TRBD1, cannot be checked with no DNA. The germline CDR1 and CDR2 sequences are SGDLS and YYNGEE. This CDR3 is built from 14 residues. CDR3 in amino acids: CASSAPANTGELFF.

The V gene is TRBV9, the J gene TRBJ1-3; there is no DNA to check the TCRdb D call of TRBD1. Looked up from germline, CDR1 is SGDLS and CDR2 is YYNGEE. The CDR3 is 19 residues long. The CDR3 reads CASSVVRGRRASSGNTIYF.

The chain uses TRBV28 and TRBJ2-2; checking the TCRdb D call of TRBD1 is not possible without DNA. The length of the CDR3 is 13 residues. Germline CDR1 reads MDHEN; CDR2 reads SYDVKM. This chain's CDR3 is CASSTRGTGELFF.

The chain has TRBV7-6 and TRBJ1-1; TCRdb's D call, TRBD1, is unchecked because there is no DNA. From germline, CDR1 is SGHVS and CDR2 FNYEAQ. The CDR3 is 15 amino acids. This CDR3 is CASSPRRGRATEAFF.

The genes are TRBV20-1 and TRBJ2-7; TCRdb names TRBD2, which stays unverified in the absence of DNA. The germline CDR1 and CDR2 sequences are DFQATT and SNEGSKA (reference sequence). The CDR3 runs to 15 residues. CDR3 amino acids: CSATTTGVTSYEQYF.